The 25 T cell receptor beta chains presented below share a single source sample, sequenced in a study of CD8+ T cells in alopecia areata. In each case, RNA was isolated and then reverse transcribed into cDNA as the sequencing template. Sequencing was performed with immunoSEQ multiplex PCR; in TCRdb, only in-frame clones are kept and a portion is missing. The sample holds 150,000 or so clones, 85% to 90% seen once. Sequenced material: CD8+ T cells sorted from blood, taken at week 0. Source of these receptors: a human donor with alopecia areata.

This clone was detected once. The gene calls are TRBV7-2 and TRBJ2-1; 10 bases are a match to TRBD2. The CDR3 covers 12 residues. V shed 3 bases and J 15 bases; nucleotides not matched to a gene: 5. The V gene's germline CDR1 is SGHTA and CDR2 FQGNSA. DNA for the CDR3: TGTGCCAGCAGCTTGGGACTAGCGTATAGGTTCTTC. Translating it yields CASSLGLAYRFF.

This clone appeared a single time. The chain joins TRBV14 to TRBJ2-1; TRBD2 matches 9 bases. Per the germline V gene, CDR1 is SGHDN and CDR2 is FVKESK. This CDR3 is 14 amino acids long. The ends lost 4 bases at V and 6 bases at J; junction bases unmatched: 4. The CDR3 sequence is CASSPGAGGNEQFF. CDR3 coding DNA: TGTGCCAGCAGCCCCGGAGCGGGAGGCAATGAGCAGTTCTTC.

J is TRBJ2-7 and V is TRBV6-5, with D possibly TRBD1 on 5 matching bases. With 2 bases removed from V and 6 bases from J, the gap between germline ends came to 14 bases. The CDR3 is 14 amino acids. The V gene's germline CDR1 is MNHEY and CDR2 SVGAGI. CDR3 nucleotides: TGTGCCAGCAGTTACGGGGCAGGGATGGGCGAGCAGTACTTC. It encodes CASSYGAGMGEQYF.

This chain uses TRBV11-2 with TRBJ2-7; 11 nucleotides match TRBD1. The CDR3 has 15 amino acids. Trimming at V came to 5 bases and at J to 3 bases, leaving 6 bases not matched to a gene. Germline V gene sequence: CDR1 SGHAT, CDR2 FQNNGV. The CDR3 protein is CASSLGQGAFYEQYF. The CDR3 region has the DNA TGTGCCAGCAGCCTTGGACAGGGGGCCTTCTACGAGCAGTACTTC.

The rearrangement uses TRBV19 and TRBJ2-7; tentative D call: TRBD2 (6 bases). Per the germline V gene, CDR1 is LNHDA and CDR2 is SQIVND (reference sequence). Trimming shortened V by 1 base and J by 5 bases, and 15 bases separated the two germline ends. The CDR3 length is 15 residues. CDR3 sequence (DNA): TGTGCCAGTAGTATAGGCGGCGGGATTCCTAACGAGCAGTACTTC. This codes for CASSIGGGIPNEQYF.

The chain combines TRBV15 with TRBJ2-1; TRBD1 agrees at 11 bases. Germline CDR1 LNHNV, CDR2 YYDKDF (reference sequence). The CDR3 has 15 amino acids. With V trimmed by 4 bases and J by 6 bases, 5 bases remained unmatched. In nucleotides, the CDR3 is TGTGCCACCAGCATCTCCGGGACAGGGGGCAATGAGCAGTTCTTC. As protein: CATSISGTGGNEQFF.

V and J are TRBV29-1 and TRBJ2-2; 7 positions match TRBD2. The CDR3 contains 14 residues. Germline V gene lookup returns CDR1 SQVTM and CDR2 ANQGSEA. After removal of 6 bases from V and 5 bases from J, the junction contained 9 bases not matched to a gene. The CDR3 region is CSVPPAGVTGELFF. CDR3 sequence (DNA): TGCAGCGTCCCGCCCGCGGGAGTAACCGGGGAGCTGTTTTTT.

V gene TRBV4-1 combines with J gene TRBJ2-3, with D possibly being TRBD2 (6 bases). The CDR3 sequence is 14 residues long. Germline-derived CDR1 and CDR2 are MGHRA and YSYEKL. V was shortened by 9 bases and J by 0 bases, with 13 bases between the two germline ends. The CDR3 DNA follows: TGCGCCAGTGGGACTTCCTCTAGCACAGATACGCAGTATTTT. Protein: CASGTSSSTDTQYF.

The chain employs TRBV29-1 and TRBJ2-7; D is uncertain. Germline CDR1 is SQVTM and CDR2 is ANQGSEA. V was trimmed by 3 bases and J by 3 bases, leaving 12 bases between them. The CDR3 has 13 residues. This CDR3 reads CSVDGPGVYEQYF. The CDR3 coding sequence is TGCAGCGTTGACGGTCCTGGGGTCTACGAGCAGTACTTC.

V is TRBV25-1 and J is TRBJ2-7; D possibly corresponds to TRBD1 (5 bases). Per the germline V gene, CDR1 is MGHDK and CDR2 is SYGVNS. This CDR3 has 11 residues. The V end was cut by 7 bases, the J end by 3 bases, with 7 bases between. For the CDR3, the DNA is TGTGCCAGCATTGACAGCTACGAGCAGTACTTC. Its protein product is CASIDSYEQYF.

J is TRBJ2-3 and V is TRBV7-9; D gene uncertain. V lost 3 bases and J lost 6, with 7 bases in between. The CDR3 is 12 residues long. Per germline, CDR1 SEHNR and CDR2 FQNEAQ (reference sequence). The CDR3 nucleotides are TGTGCCAGCAGCTTTCGTTCTGATACGCAGTATTTT. This sequence encodes CASSFRSDTQYF.

This rearrangement joins TRBV2 to TRBJ1-5, with D unclear. Germline lookup yields CDR1 SNHLY and CDR2 FYNNEI. This CDR3 is built from 14 residues. Trimming shortened V by 7 bases and J by 0 bases, and 10 bases separated the two germline ends. CDR3 region: CASTVLYSNQPQHF. The CDR3 DNA is TGTGCCAGCACGGTTTTATATAGCAATCAGCCCCAGCATTTT.

The V call is TRBV10-1, the J call TRBJ2-7; D may be TRBD1 (6 bases). The V end lost 1 base, the J end lost 4 bases, and 11 bases lay between the germline ends. The CDR3 sequence is 14 residues long. The germline V gene encodes CDR1 WNHNN and CDR2 SYGVQD (reference sequence). CDR3 sequence: CASSEWDTSYEQYF. Here the CDR3 DNA reads TGCGCCAGCAGTGAGTGGGACACCTCTTACGAGCAGTACTTC.

V is TRBV6-5 and J is TRBJ2-7, with 12 bases that match TRBD1. V lost 0 bases, J lost 6 bases, and 3 bases stayed unmatched. The germline V gene has CDR1 MNHEY and CDR2 SVGAGI. The CDR3 loop spans 15 amino acids. CDR3 nucleotides: TGTGCCAGCAGTTACTCCGGGACAGGGGGCGCCGAGCAGTACTTC. Its protein is CASSYSGTGGAEQYF.

This chain joins TRBV19 and TRBJ2-4; D tentatively fits TRBD1 or TRBD2 (7 bases each). Germline CDR1 and CDR2: LNHDA and SQIVND (reference sequence). The CDR3 is made up of 17 amino acids. The V end lost 3 bases, the J end lost 0 bases, and 15 bases lay between the germline ends. The CDR3 spells CASSIWEGARAKNIQYF. CDR3 DNA sequence: TGTGCCAGTAGTATTTGGGAGGGGGCGCGAGCCAAAAACATTCAGTACTTC.

This rearrangement joins TRBV11-2 to TRBJ2-7; 8 bases map to TRBD1. Germline values: CDR1 SGHAT, CDR2 FQNNGV. V shed 11 bases and J 2 bases; nucleotides not matched to a gene: 5. This CDR3 is built from 12 residues. The CDR3 sequence is CAVGQGPYEQYF. The CDR3, as DNA: TGTGCCGTCGGACAGGGCCCCTACGAGCAGTACTTC.

The V gene is TRBV4-1, the J gene TRBJ1-1, with a weak D call TRBD1 (5 bases). The germline gives CDR1 MGHRA, CDR2 YSYEKL. This CDR3 is built from 14 residues. Trimming took off 1 base at V and 4 bases at J, with 10 bases between the two ends. The CDR3: CASSQGLGGTEAFF. Written as DNA, the CDR3 is TGCGCCAGCAGCCAAGGGCTGGGGGGCACTGAAGCTTTCTTT.

The chain couples TRBV28 to TRBJ2-1, with 10 bases identical to TRBD1. Germline V gene data show CDR1 as MDHEN and CDR2 as SYDVKM. CDR3 length equals 17 residues. V dropped 5 bases and J dropped 4; count of bases not matched to a gene: 11. CDR3 DNA: TGTGCCAGCAGTCCCCTGAGATGGGACAGGGGTTACAATGAGCAGTTCTTC. It encodes CASSPLRWDRGYNEQFF. Using reference TRBV28 and TRBJ2-1 for the parts outside the CDR3, the full variable domain is DVKVTQSSRYLVKRTGEKVFLECVQDMDHENMFWYRQDPGLGLRLIYFSYDVKMKEKGDIPEGYSVSREKKERFSLILESASTNQTSMYLCASSPLRWDRGYNEQFFGPGTRLTVL.

The V gene is TRBV7-3, the J gene TRBJ2-7; D remains unclear. Trimming removed 5 bases from V and 0 bases from J, with 20 bases in between. CDR3 length: 17 amino acids. Germline values: CDR1 SGHTA, CDR2 FQGTGA. The CDR3 region is CASSLTPQARHSYEQYF. DNA of the CDR3: TGTGCCAGCAGCCTTACTCCCCAGGCTAGACACTCCTACGAGCAGTACTTC.

The chain joins TRBV13 to TRBJ2-7; D is unclear. CDR3 size: 14 residues. Germline V CDR1 and CDR2: PRHDT, FYEKMQ (reference sequence). V lost 0 bases and J lost 2, with 8 bases in between. CDR3 nucleotides: TGTGCCAGCAGCTTAGGACACATACCCTACGAGCAGTACTTC. Protein product: CASSLGHIPYEQYF.

The genes are TRBV9 and TRBJ1-2; D is uncertain. Germline V CDR1 and CDR2: SGDLS, YYNGEE. The CDR3 runs 15 residues. V lost 1 base, J lost 7 bases, and 17 bases lay in between. As DNA, the CDR3 is TGTGCCAGCAGCGTATTCGATGGTGATGGAAGTGGCTACACCTTC. It encodes CASSVFDGDGSGYTF.

V is TRBV7-9 and J is TRBJ2-7; the match to TRBD1 covers 8 bases. Germline lookup yields CDR1 SEHNR and CDR2 FQNEAQ (reference sequence). The CDR3 sequence is 15 residues long. Losses at the gene ends were 5 bases for V and 2 bases for J; bases not matched to a gene: 8. DNA for the CDR3: TGTGCCAGCAGCACCCCCCGGACAGGGCCCTACGAGCAGTACTTC. Translation: CASSTPRTGPYEQYF.

The gene calls are TRBV5-6 and TRBJ2-5; tentative D call: TRBD1 (6 bases). Deletions cut 3 bases from V and 5 bases from J, with 17 bases between. The length of the CDR3 is 15 residues. Germline CDR1 is SGHDT and CDR2 is YYEEEE. In DNA, the CDR3 is TGTGCCAGCAGCTCTCCGGGACATTGGGTTGAGACCCAGTACTTC. Protein product: CASSSPGHWVETQYF.

The CDR3 nucleotides are TGTGCCAGCAGTTCCAGGTCCTCGGGCAATCAGCCCCAGCATTTT. This gives the protein CASSSRSSGNQPQHF. The chain joins TRBV27 to TRBJ1-5; no clear D gene. Deletions cut 4 bases from V and 2 bases from J, with 12 bases between. The CDR3 length is 15 residues. From germline, CDR1 is MNHEY and CDR2 SMNVEV (reference sequence).

This clone has a handful of counts. The rearrangement joins TRBV29-1 to TRBJ2-2, with a possible D match to TRBD1 (5 bases). Germline assignment: CDR1 SQVTM and CDR2 ANQGSEA. The CDR3 is 12 amino acids. Between the trimmed V and J ends, which lost 7 bases and 9 bases, there was a span of 15 bases. In DNA, the CDR3 is TGCAGCGCTGTAGCAGGGCTCCGGGAGCTGTTTTTT. Amino acids: CSAVAGLRELFF.